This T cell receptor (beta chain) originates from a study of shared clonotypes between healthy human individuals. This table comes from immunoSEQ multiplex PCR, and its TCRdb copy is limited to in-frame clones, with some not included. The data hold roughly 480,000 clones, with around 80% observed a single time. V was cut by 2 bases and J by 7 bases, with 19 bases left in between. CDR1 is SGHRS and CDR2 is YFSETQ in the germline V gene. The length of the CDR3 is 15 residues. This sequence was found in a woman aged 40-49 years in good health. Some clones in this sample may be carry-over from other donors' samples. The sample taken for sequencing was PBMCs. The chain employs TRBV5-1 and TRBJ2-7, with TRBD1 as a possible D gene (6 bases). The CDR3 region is CASSFSASRGGEQYF. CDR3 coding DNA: TGCGCCAGCAGCTTCTCAGCGAGCAGAGGGGGAGAGCAGTACTTC.